Below, 10 T cell receptor beta chains from the same sample are listed, as sequenced in a study of graft-versus-host responses after intestinal transplantation. TCRdb's table, derived via immunoSEQ multiplex PCR, lists solely in-frame clones and lacks some. Among around 16,000 clones, about 87% were seen once, and the ten largest hold roughly 7%. The sequences come from bone marrow, collected around 120 days after intestinal transplantation. Receptor source: a human patient who received an intestinal transplant, so some T cells may come from the graft donor.

The rearrangement links TRBV11-3 to TRBJ2-2, with no clear D. This CDR3 region has 13 residues. The V gene lost 1 base and the J gene lost 6 bases, with 6 bases spanning the gap. Looked up from germline, CDR1 is SGHNT and CDR2 is YENEEA. The CDR3 coding sequence is TGTGCCAGCAGCTTAGGCTCGGCCGGGGAGCTGTTTTTT. It yields the protein CASSLGSAGELFF.

This rearrangement joins TRBV18 to TRBJ1-2; TRBD1 matches at 11 bases. The germline V gene encodes CDR1 KGHSH and CDR2 LQKENI. The J segment lost 7 bases and the V segment lost 1 base, leaving 8 bases of the junction unmatched. The CDR3 loop spans 16 amino acids. In DNA, the CDR3 is TGTGCCAGCTCACCACTATTCGGACAGGGGGCGTTTGGCTACACCTTC. Translation: CASSPLFGQGAFGYTF.

The chain is built from TRBV5-4 and TRBJ2-1; 8 bases are a match to TRBD2. CDR3 length equals 15 residues. CDR1 and CDR2 from the germline V gene are SGHNT and YYREEE (reference sequence). The ends lost 2 bases at V and 10 bases at J; junction bases unmatched: 11. CDR3 nucleotide sequence: TGTGCCAGCAGCTTCCCGTGGCGGGAGGCAGGGGAGCAGTTCTTC. Protein product: CASSFPWREAGEQFF.

V is TRBV10-2 and J is TRBJ2-3; no definite D call. V lost 8 bases, J lost 1 base, and 13 bases lay in between. This CDR3 has 14 residues. The germline CDR1 and CDR2 sequences are WSHSY and SAAADI. The CDR3, as DNA: TGCGCCAGCGCCTCCTTTAGCCGCACAGATACGCAGTATTTT. It codes for CASASFSRTDTQYF.

The V and J genes are TRBV6-5 and TRBJ2-7; D might be TRBD1 (6 bases). The CDR3 has 14 amino acids. Germline CDR1 MNHEY, CDR2 SVGAGI. Deletions cut 6 bases from V and 6 bases from J, with 18 bases between. CDR3 amino acids: CASRPGHPPSEQYF. The CDR3 nucleotides are TGTGCCAGCAGACCGGGACACCCTCCCTCCGAGCAGTACTTC.

About this clone itself: Mismatch with germline at one junction end may stem from a read error. The chain's CDR3 is CASSLFWSSYNEQFF. In nucleotides, the CDR3 is TGTGCTAGCAGCTTATTCTGGAGCTCCTACAATGAGCAGTTCTTC. The rearrangement links TRBV7-7 to TRBJ2-1; unclear D gene. The CDR3 is 15 residues long. Germline V gene lookup returns CDR1 SSHAT and CDR2 FNYEAQ (reference sequence).

For this clone: This CDR3 is also generated by other DNA sequences in the sample. The gene calls are TRBV5-1 and TRBJ1-1; perhaps TRBD1 as D (5 bases). CDR3 length: 14 amino acids. Trimming shortened V by 3 bases and J by 3 bases, and 12 bases separated the two germline ends. CDR1 is SGHRS, CDR2 YFSETQ, per germline. This CDR3 reads CASSWAGGDTEAFF. The CDR3 DNA reads as TGCGCCAGCAGCTGGGCGGGGGGTGACACTGAAGCTTTCTTT.

The gene calls are TRBV9 and TRBJ2-1, with TRBD2 matching over 10 bases. This CDR3 has 14 residues. V gave up 4 bases and J gave up 5 bases; unmatched junction bases: 3. Germline V gene lookup returns CDR1 SGDLS and CDR2 YYNGEE. The DNA of the CDR3 is TGTGCCAGCAGCACAGCGGGAGGGCACAATGAGCAGTTCTTC. Translated, it gives CASSTAGGHNEQFF. The complete variable domain, with remaining parts taken from reference TRBV9 and TRBJ2-1, reads DSGVTQTPKHLITATGQRVTLRCSPRSGDLSVYWYQQSLDQGLQFLIQYYNGEERAKGNILERFSAQQFPDLHSELNLSSLELGDSALYFCASSTAGGHNEQFFGPGTRLTVL.

This rearrangement joins TRBV28 to TRBJ1-1, with 9 bases aligning to TRBD1. Per germline, CDR1 MDHEN and CDR2 SYDVKM. This CDR3 contains 16 residues. V was clipped by 2 bases and J by 3 bases; unmatched bases: 7. The CDR3 region has the DNA TGTGCCAGCAGTTTAGGGACAGGGCTTCGGGACACTGAAGCTTTCTTT. This codes for CASSLGTGLRDTEAFF. Together with reference TRBV28 and TRBJ1-1, the CDR3 gives the full variable domain: DVKVTQSSRYLVKRTGEKVFLECVQDMDHENMFWYRQDPGLGLRLIYFSYDVKMKEKGDIPEGYSVSREKKERFSLILESASTNQTSMYLCASSLGTGLRDTEAFFGQGTRLTVV.

To note about this clone: The sample holds other DNA sequences that translate to the same CDR3. This chain uses TRBV6-5 with TRBJ2-7, with D perhaps TRBD1 or TRBD2 (6 bases each). This CDR3 comprises 16 residues. CDR1 and CDR2 (germline): MNHEY, SVGAGI. The germline V and J ends were trimmed by 0 bases and 2 bases, with 14 bases remaining between them. CDR3 sequence (DNA): TGTGCCAGCAGTTACTCGAGTAGGGGGAGGCCCTACGAGCAGTACTTC. Encoded protein: CASSYSSRGRPYEQYF.